A selection of T cell receptor beta chains follows, all from one sample in a study of cytotoxic CD8 clonotypes in ibrutinib-treated CLL. This table comes from immunoSEQ multiplex PCR, and its TCRdb copy is limited to in-frame clones, with some not included. The sample has about 140,000 clones, around 84% seen once. This specimen was PBMCs, taken after 36 months of ibrutinib treatment. Every receptor here comes from a human donor with chronic lymphocytic leukemia. The CDR3 runs from the conserved cysteine through the conserved F or W. Each record gives: clone size, D gene, J gene, V gene, CDR3 length, CDR3 DNA, CDR3 protein. D genes are given only for firm matches. Clone size is shown for a subset of rows, as once, few, many or a class of expanded clone.

>-|-|TRBJ2-7|TRBV30|17
TGTGCCTGGGTCACAAACAACCCAGGCGGGCCAAGCTACGAGCAGTACTTC
CAWVTNNPGGPSYEQYF
>-|TRBD2|TRBJ2-5|TRBV6-1|13
TGTGCCAGCAGCTTTAGCGGGGAGGAGACCCAGTACTTC
CASSFSGEETQYF
>-|TRBD1|TRBJ1-6|TRBV28|18
TGTGCCAGCAGCCGACGGGCGGACAGGGTCTCCTATAATTCACCCCTCCACTTT
CASSRRADRVSYNSPLHF
>-|-|TRBJ1-2|TRBV29-1|11
TGCAGCGTTGTCAGGGTTGTGGGCTACACCTTC
CSVVRVVGYTF
>-|-|TRBJ1-1|TRBV18|14
TGTGCCAGCTCACCATCGGCACTGAACACTGAAGCTTTCTTT
CASSPSALNTEAFF
>-|-|TRBJ1-5|TRBV15|14
TGTGCCACCAGCAGACCAGAGAACCATCAGCCCCAGCATTTT
CATSRPENHQPQHF
>few|TRBD1|TRBJ2-7|TRBV4-1|16
TGCGCCAGCAGCCACGCACCGGACAGGTGGGGCTACGAGCAGTACTTC
CASSHAPDRWGYEQYF
>-|-|TRBJ2-1|TRBV30|13
TGTGCCTGGACTCGGACATCAAACAATGAGCAGTTCTTC
CAWTRTSNNEQFF
>-|-|TRBJ2-2|TRBV11-3|14
TGTGCCAGCAGCTTAGAGCGGTTTTCCGGGGAGCTGTTTTTT
CASSLERFSGELFF
>-|-|TRBJ1-6|TRBV19|12
TGTGCCAGTACCTCGGGGGTAGGGGCCCTCCACTTT
CASTSGVGALHF
>once|-|TRBJ1-1|TRBV11-2|15
TGTGCCAGCAGTTCATTCCTCTCTGGGAGGACTGAAGCTTTCTTT
CASSSFLSGRTEAFF
>-|-|TRBJ2-5|TRBV27|14
TGTGCCAGCAGTTTATTTGGGGGCCCAGAGACCCAGTACTTC
CASSLFGGPETQYF
>few|TRBD1|TRBJ2-1|TRBV5-6|17
TGTGCCAGCAGCTTGGGGGCGACGGGACAGTTCTACAATGAGCAGTTCTTC
CASSLGATGQFYNEQFF
>-|-|TRBJ1-1|TRBV2|12
TGTGCCAGCGGGGGTGGGGACACTGAAGCTTTCTTT
CASGGGDTEAFF
>once|TRBD1|TRBJ1-6|TRBV7-9|16
TGTGCCAGCAGCTTACCGACAGGGCGATATAATTCACCCCTCCACTTT
CASSLPTGRYNSPLHF
>-|-|TRBJ1-2|TRBV11-2|12
TGTGCCAGCAGCACACAGGGATATGGCTACACCTTC
CASSTQGYGYTF
>-|-|TRBJ1-3|TRBV7-3|13
TGTGCCAGCAGCCGAGACTCTGGAAACACCATATATTTT
CASSRDSGNTIYF
>-|TRBD1|TRBJ2-7|TRBV5-1|17
TGCGCCAGCAGCTTTCCCGAACAGGGGTCCAAATCCTACGAGCAGTACTTC
CASSFPEQGSKSYEQYF
>few|-|TRBJ2-5|TRBV6-6|13
TGTGCCAGCAGTTACCAGGAGTTGGAGACCCAGTACTTC
CASSYQELETQYF
>-|TRBD2|TRBJ2-5|TRBV6-1|15
TGTGCCAGCAGTGAAGATGCGGGGGGGTGGGAGACCCAGTACTTC
CASSEDAGGWETQYF
>-|-|TRBJ1-2|TRBV6-6|13
TGTGCCAGCAGTGATCGGACACCCTATGGCTACACCTTC
CASSDRTPYGYTF
>-|-|TRBJ2-1|TRBV4-1|12
TGCGCCAGCAGCCAACAATACAATGAGCAGTTCTTC
CASSQQYNEQFF
>-|-|TRBJ2-7|TRBV11-1|14
TGTGCCAGTCGGGGGAGCCCGAACTCCTACGAGCAGTACTTC
CASRGSPNSYEQYF